The present entry profiles one T cell receptor beta chain with its context. The record originates from a study of blood T cell repertoires in COVID-19. The overall study: The cDNA or gDNA used as material had been derived from T cells, B-cell-depleted T cells, or PBMCs.

The CDR3 is made up of 14 amino acids. Germline-derived CDR1 and CDR2 are SGHVS and FQNEAQ. J was trimmed by 6 bases and V by 1 base; bases with no gene match: 4. The authors' processing: For nucleated cells, counts were estimated from reference gene primer amplification. The assay was immunoSEQ multiplex PCR, and TCRdb's table has in-frame clones only and misses some. The D gene and trimming were derived from the DNA, and the V and J assignments and clone size from that table. The table records about 20,000 clones, around 89% of them present only once. The sample taken for sequencing was peripheral blood. The chain uses TRBV7-8 and TRBJ1-1, with 8 bases identical to TRBD1. The source of this sequence is a human donor in a cohort sampled during active COVID-19. The CDR3 DNA sequence: TGTGCCAGCAGCTTAGGGACAGGGAGCGCTGAAGCTTTCTTT. This codes for CASSLGTGSAEAFF.